This TCR beta chain was observed in a study of shared clonotypes between healthy human individuals. Unsorted material relied on approximately 89 million PBMCs as the source of genomic DNA. Replicate PCRs for unsorted PBMC used approximately 320 ng DNA (about 27,000 T cell genomes). Sequencing was performed on unsorted PBMC DNA using ten immunoSEQ deep assay plates. Measured with immunoSEQ multiplex PCR; TCRdb has only the in-frame clones, and not every one. The sample includes fewer than 700,000 clones, around 78% of them seen just once. The trim removed 3 bases at V and 7 bases at J, leaving 6 bases unmatched. CDR1 SGHVS and CDR2 FQNEAQ come from the germline V gene. CDR3 size: 15 residues.

This clonotype was obtained from a woman aged 40 to 49 in good health. Some clones in this sample may be carry-over from other donors' samples. The sequenced sample was PBMCs. This sequence joins TRBV7-8 and TRBJ2-1, with TRBD2 matching over 10 bases. The CDR3 sequence is CASSFQREGGNEQFF. The CDR3 nucleotides read TGTGCCAGCAGCTTTCAGCGGGAGGGAGGTAATGAGCAGTTCTTC.